This TCR beta chain is drawn from a study of vaccination effects on CD4 cells after COVID-19 (dated by TCRdb to 2021 to 2024). The study in broad terms: Each participant received two doses of an mRNA SARS-CoV-2 vaccine, either BNT162b2 or mRNA-1273. A total of some eleven COVID-19 convalescent patients and several SARS-CoV-2-naive healthy vaccine recipients were included in the full study. SARS-CoV-2 spike-specific CD4+ TCR repertoires from before and after mRNA vaccination were compared in COVID-19 convalescent patients and in infection-naive vaccine recipients. Cultures from other donors in the study were sequenced using the Oncomine TCR Beta short-read assay on an Illumina iSeq 100.

The ViraFEST assay stimulated PBMC with viral peptide pools and then used TCR sequencing to identify antigen-specific CD4+ T cell clonotypes by expansion. After around eleven days of culture, CD4+ T cells were isolated with the EasySep CD4+ T cell isolation kit. None of the healthy vaccine recipients had a prior SARS-CoV-2 infection, which was confirmed by nucleocapsid antibody tests that came back negative both before and after vaccination. Approximately 2.1 million PBMC per well were cultured in IMDM with 5% human AB serum, around 10 IU/ml IL-2 and gentamicin, plus 10 ug/ml peptides. Half of the culture medium was replaced with fresh IL-2-containing medium on days 3 and 7. Each peptide stimulation condition was cultured in triplicate wells unless otherwise noted. Using Ficoll-Paque Plus gradient centrifugation, PBMC were separated from whole blood and then either used fresh or cryopreserved at -140C. The overlapping peptide pools covered the spike proteins of SARS-CoV-2 and of the common cold coronaviruses HCoV-NL63, HCoV-OC43 and HCoV-229E. The QIAamp micro DNA kit was used to extract genomic DNA from the cultured CD4+ T cells.

Preparation of the library involved the immunoSEQ multiplex PCR assay. TCR beta CDR3 sequencing was performed on DNA from the cultured, isolated CD4+ T cells. Processing in the source paper ran as follows. The analysis removed non-productive TCR sequences, trimmed reads to the CDR3 region, and retained only CDR3s that were 7 or more amino acids long. The MANAFEST web app was used to pick out antigen-specific clonotypes by comparing their expansion in peptide wells with that in reference cultures. To count as positive, a clone had to show expansion at FDR<0.05 compared with the reference and with all other wells, an odds ratio above 5, and a frequency above 0.1% in two replicate wells. Cross-reactive clonotypes were defined as significantly expanded in SARS-CoV-2 spike wells and in at least one common cold coronavirus spike condition. Using the stringdist R package, CDR3 similarity was measured by Levenshtein distance, and unrooted trees were constructed with ape in R 3.6.1. The table comes from immuneACCESS by way of TCRdb, which keeps in-frame sequences with V and J called. Part of the clones is missing from these tables; in studies checked, under half for an unresolved V gene and the rest for unknown reasons. V and J calls and clone size come straight from that table; D and trimming were deduced from the DNA. This sample lists roughly 41,000 clones; under 75% were detected once. About 28% of the sample rests with the top ten.

The junction carries 13 bases between V and J, which are trimmed by 4 bases and 9 bases respectively. Based on the germline V gene, the CDR1 and CDR2 sequences are SGHTA and FQGNSA. Including the terminal cysteine and phenylalanine, the CDR3 comprises 13 residues. Of all the DNA, just the CDR3 is kept, 39 bases in frame from base 1. The investigation overall reported the following: Among healthy vaccine recipients, nearly all vaccine-induced clones were SARS-CoV-2 mono-reactive, and only 1 of 255 was cross-reactive with common cold coronaviruses. At late post-vaccination timepoints, both infection-induced and vaccine-induced clones showed marked clonal contraction, consistent with waning T cell responses. The study was limited by a small number of convalescent patients, and early post-infection timepoints were lacking.

This clone appeared a few times. The antigen it binds to is not known. Within one base of it there is no much larger clone, and no base qualities were kept. The receptor was derived from a human donor who received a COVID-19 vaccine. The chain links TRBV7-2 with TRBJ1-5; no D gene is confidently identified. Sequences were derived from CD4+ T cells from PBMCs cultured with HCoV-OC43 spike peptides, sampled before COVID-19 vaccination. This specimen's cell subset or site label, per the study, means: HCoV-OC43 spike overlapping peptide pool stimulation. The DNA sequence is given as TGTGCCAGCAGCTCCAACCCCAATGGGCCCCAGCATTTT. It translates to CASSSNPNGPQHF.